Listed here are 5 T cell receptor beta chains from one sample, sequenced in a study of cytomegalovirus exposure and HLA in healthy donors. PCR primers comprised 60 Vbeta and 13 Jbeta primers. Repertoires were generated with immunoSEQ multiplex PCR, while TCRdb's copy carries only in-frame clones and drops some. The repertoire holds 100,000 to 150,000 clones, with just over 15% as singletons. Sequences were obtained from PBMCs. The receptors were sampled from a woman under 30 in good health and CMV-seronegative.

This clone has a handful of counts. This chain links TRBV30 with TRBJ1-5, with D maybe TRBD1 (6 bases). The ends were cut back, 4 bases at V and 6 bases at J, with 22 bases in the middle. CDR3 length equals 16 residues. Germline assignment: CDR1 GTSNPN and CDR2 SVGIG (reference sequence). The CDR3 loop is CAWTGGGGQFGQPQHF. CDR3 bases: TGTGCCTGGACCGGAGGGGGGGGGCAATTTGGTCAGCCCCAGCATTTT. The full variable domain, its missing parts supplied by reference TRBV30 and TRBJ1-5, is SQTIHQWPATLVQPVGSPLSLECTVEGTSNPNLYWYRQAAGRGLQLLFYSVGIGQISSEVPQNLSASRPQDRQFILSSKKLLLSDSGFYLCAWTGGGGQFGQPQHFGDGTRLSIL.

In its sample, this clone was seen a few times. The rearrangement joins TRBV7-9 to TRBJ1-2; possibly TRBD1 for D (5 bases). The V and J ends lost 0 bases and 4 bases respectively, with 12 bases between them. In germline, CDR1 is SEHNR, CDR2 FQNEAQ (reference sequence). This CDR3 is 15 amino acids long. The CDR3 sequence: CASSLAWGGFYGYTF. DNA of the CDR3: TGTGCCAGCAGCTTAGCCTGGGGGGGGTTCTATGGCTACACCTTC.

The gene calls are TRBV2 and TRBJ2-7, with TRBD2 identical over 10 bases. Trimming at V came to 4 bases and at J to 0 bases, leaving 3 bases not matched to a gene. The CDR3 has 15 residues. Germline CDR1 reads SNHLY; CDR2 reads FYNNEI. CDR3 in DNA: TGTGCCAGCAGTGGGACTAGCGGAAGCTCCTACGAGCAGTACTTC. Protein product: CASSGTSGSSYEQYF.

This clone showed up just a few times. The chain is built from TRBV25-1 and TRBJ1-3; 8 nucleotides align to TRBD1. CDR3 length equals 14 residues. Germline V CDR1 and CDR2: MGHDK, SYGVNS. The V and J ends lost 5 bases and 4 bases, in that order; junction bases with no gene match: 4. The CDR3 loop reads CASSHRQGGNTIYF. CDR3 DNA sequence: TGTGCCAGCAGTCATCGACAGGGGGGAAACACCATATATTTT. Complete variable domain (other parts from reference TRBV25-1 and TRBJ1-3): EADIYQTPRYLVIGTGKKITLECSQTMGHDKMYWYQQDPGMELHLIHYSYGVNSTEKGDLSSESTVSRIRTEHFPLTLESARPSHTSQYLCASSHRQGGNTIYFGEGSWLTVV.

The chain employs TRBV7-2 and TRBJ2-2; the D is unclear. Deletions cut 1 base from V and 7 bases from J, with 7 bases between. Per the germline V gene, CDR1 is SGHTA and CDR2 is FQGNSA. This CDR3 has 13 residues. The CDR3 sequence: CASSLGVIGELFF. The CDR3 bases are TGTGCCAGCAGCTTAGGAGTGATCGGGGAGCTGTTTTTT.